One T cell receptor (beta chain) is described in this entry. The antigen is not known. Just one base apart from a much larger clone, this may be a read error. V dropped 0 bases and J dropped 4 bases, with 3 bases sitting between them. From germline, CDR1 is LGHNA and CDR2 YNFKEQ. The CDR3 covers 12 residues. These data originate in a study of CD8+CD57+ T cells in acquired aplastic anemia. Study observations and caveats: Patients and controls shared some 30 CD8+ CDR3 sequences, highly expressed in patients. CD8+ Simpson's diversity showed no significant patient-control difference.

The template used for profiling TCR beta VDJ and CDR3 was genomic DNA. TCRdb independently ran MiXCR on the reads; one entry per CDR3 protein. Of 50,000 to 65,000 distinct CDR3 sequences in the sample, around 50% were seen once. It was patients with CD8+CD57+ cell expansion by flow cytometry who were chosen for sequencing. Every patient was diagnosed with severe acquired aplastic anemia. The clonotype comes from a human donor with aplastic anemia. Sequencing was carried out using sorted CD4+, CD8+, or CD8+CD57+ T cells (not recorded which) from PBMCs. The V call is TRBV4-2, the J call TRBJ1-1; D call uncertain. CDR3 in DNA: TGTGCCAGCAGCCAAGATACCACTGAAGCTTTCTTT. It translates to CASSQDTTEAFF.